A single sample is the source of the 20 T cell receptor beta chains below, sequenced in a study of T cell changes during pregnancy in multiple sclerosis. Using immunoSEQ multiplex PCR, the repertoire was profiled, and TCRdb retains in-frame clones only, with some absent. This sample yields around 96,000 clones, of which around 93% are seen a single time; about 2.4% belongs to the top ten. This material consisted of peripheral blood, taken in the third trimester of pregnancy. The receptors originated from a female donor with multiple sclerosis, enrolled in a pregnancy study.

The table lists this clone with a few counts. The J gene is TRBJ2-1, the V gene TRBV7-9; no definite D call. CDR1 and CDR2 from the germline V gene are SEHNR and FQNEAQ (reference sequence). The CDR3 runs to 11 residues. Trimming took off 1 base at V and 13 bases at J, with 8 bases between the two ends. The CDR3 here is CASSLGEVQFF. Here the CDR3 DNA reads TGTGCCAGCAGCTTAGGAGAAGTACAGTTCTTC.

This chain connects TRBV7-3 to TRBJ2-2; 7 nucleotides agree with TRBD2. The CDR3 is 15 residues long. J gave up 3 bases and V 8 bases, and 9 bases lay outside the gene matches. Germline V gene data show CDR1 as SGHTA and CDR2 as FQGTGA. CDR3 in amino acids: CASGRASGYTGELFF. The DNA for the CDR3 is TGTGCCAGCGGGAGGGCTAGCGGATACACCGGGGAGCTGTTTTTT.

V usage is TRBV7-2 and J usage is TRBJ2-3; D is undetermined. Germline V gives CDR1 SGHTA, CDR2 FQGNSA. Trimming pared 4 bases from V and 3 bases from J, leaving 11 bases between. This CDR3 region has 14 residues. In nucleotides, the CDR3 is TGTGCCAGCAGCTCCAGACTCCCAACAGATACGCAGTATTTT. Encoded protein: CASSSRLPTDTQYF.

V is TRBV5-6 and J is TRBJ2-3, with D possibly matching TRBD1 (6 bases). Trimming took off 2 bases at V and 3 bases at J, with 19 bases between the two ends. The CDR3 is 17 amino acids. Germline loops: CDR1 SGHDT, CDR2 YYEEEE. CDR3 sequence reads: CASSFPNRDTGTDTQYF. The CDR3 DNA sequence: TGTGCCAGCAGCTTCCCGAACAGGGACACGGGGACAGATACGCAGTATTTT.

This chain uses TRBV18 with TRBJ2-1, with TRBD1 matching over 10 bases. Per germline, CDR1 KGHSH and CDR2 LQKENI. The V segment lost 5 bases and the J segment 15 bases; nucleotides outside the gene matches: 16. The CDR3 runs 15 residues. The CDR3 coding sequence is TGTGCCAGCTCAACCGGGACAGGGGCATTAGTGGATTGGTTCTTC. Its protein product is CASSTGTGALVDWFF.

This clone was found once. The rearrangement uses TRBV27 and TRBJ2-7, with D perhaps matching TRBD2 (5 bases). The CDR3 is 13 amino acids. Germline V gene sequence: CDR1 MNHEY, CDR2 SMNVEV (reference sequence). The V and J ends lost 4 bases and 4 bases respectively, with 11 bases between them. Here the CDR3 reads CASSWSLAYEQYF. CDR3 sequence (DNA): TGTGCCAGCAGTTGGTCCCTAGCTTACGAGCAGTACTTC.

CDR3 protein: CASSFPSGRTGEQYF. Written as DNA, the CDR3 is TGTGCCAGCAGCTTCCCTAGCGGGAGGACGGGAGAGCAGTACTTC. The chain combines TRBV5-4 with TRBJ2-7, with 11 bases matching TRBD2. Germline CDR1 reads SGHNT; CDR2 reads YYREEE (reference sequence). This CDR3 spans 15 amino acids. J gave up 7 bases and V 2 bases, and 8 bases lay outside the gene matches.

The V call is TRBV19, the J call TRBJ2-7, with TRBD1 identical over 8 bases. The CDR3 runs 15 residues. From germline, CDR1 is LNHDA and CDR2 SQIVND (reference sequence). Germline trimming cut 1 base from V and 6 bases from J; bases unmatched to any gene: 8. The CDR3 DNA is TGTGCCAGTAGTATAGGACTAGGACAGGGAGGCGAGCAGTACTTC. Encoded protein: CASSIGLGQGGEQYF.

The rearrangement uses TRBV5-4 and TRBJ2-7; D gene unclear. The CDR3 has 12 residues. Between the trimmed V and J ends, which lost 2 bases and 7 bases, there was a span of 10 bases. The V gene's germline CDR1 is SGHNT and CDR2 YYREEE (reference sequence). Written as DNA, the CDR3 is TGTGCCAGCAGCTTAGAGGTTGGAGAGCAGTACTTC. Residues: CASSLEVGEQYF.

This clone occurred once. The chain is built from TRBV27 and TRBJ1-1; D gene uncertain. In germline, CDR1 is MNHEY, CDR2 SMNVEV (reference sequence). Deletions cut 2 bases from V and 0 bases from J, with 7 bases between. There are 14 residues in the CDR3. CDR3 nucleotides: TGTGCCAGCAGTTTAACTAGGGTGAACACTGAAGCTTTCTTT. It codes for CASSLTRVNTEAFF.

The chain recombines TRBV5-4 with TRBJ2-5; 15 nucleotides line up with TRBD2. V was pared by 4 bases and J by 4 bases, with 11 bases of the junction left unmatched. The CDR3 loop spans 18 amino acids. CDR1 and CDR2 (germline): SGHNT, YYREEE (reference sequence). The CDR3 region is CASSKTGTSGRKVETQYF. The DNA of the CDR3 is TGTGCCAGCAGCAAGACCGGGACTAGCGGGAGGAAAGTAGAGACCCAGTACTTC.

As DNA, the CDR3 is TGCGCCAGCGGCCGTTTAGGAACAGTGGATGAAAAACTGTTTTTT. Residues: CASGRLGTVDEKLFF. The rearrangement joins TRBV4-1 to TRBJ1-4; D is undetermined. CDR1 is MGHRA and CDR2 is YSYEKL in the germline V gene. This CDR3 has 15 residues. Trimming took off 8 bases at V and 6 bases at J, with 19 bases between the two ends.

The rearrangement uses TRBV28 and TRBJ2-1, with no clear D. The CDR3 sequence is 13 residues long. Germline V gene sequence: CDR1 MDHEN, CDR2 SYDVKM. V gave up 5 bases and J gave up 10 bases, with 15 bases separating them. The CDR3: CASSPLVALEQFF. The CDR3 DNA sequence: TGTGCCAGCAGTCCCCTGGTCGCACTCGAGCAGTTCTTC. Full variable domain (missing parts from reference TRBV28 and TRBJ2-1): DVKVTQSSRYLVKRTGEKVFLECVQDMDHENMFWYRQDPGLGLRLIYFSYDVKMKEKGDIPEGYSVSREKKERFSLILESASTNQTSMYLCASSPLVALEQFFGPGTRLTVL.

This chain links TRBV6-6 with TRBJ2-5; D call uncertain. CDR3 length: 16 residues. Germline loops: CDR1 MNHNY, CDR2 SVGAGI (reference sequence). Between the trimmed V and J ends, which lost 6 bases and 1 base, there was a span of 18 bases. The DNA for the CDR3 is TGTGCCAGCAGCCTAAACAGTCCATCAGGCCAAGAGACCCAGTACTTC. It is translated as CASSLNSPSGQETQYF.

The chain carries TRBV6-6 and TRBJ2-3; TRBD2 is a possible D gene (5 bases). The V gene's germline CDR1 is MNHNY and CDR2 SVGAGI (reference sequence). The CDR3 covers 11 residues. The V gene lost 10 bases and the J gene lost 4 bases, with 9 bases spanning the gap. In nucleotides, the CDR3 is TGTGCCATACTAGAGGCAGATACGCAGTATTTT. Its translation is CAILEADTQYF.

CDR3 nucleotide sequence: TGTGCCAGCAGTGTCCTACTACTAGCGGGAGGGCCGGGGACAGATACGCAGTATTTT. Residues: CASSVLLLAGGPGTDTQYF. V and J are TRBV2 and TRBJ2-3; 13 nucleotides align to TRBD2. Trimming cost V 4 bases and J 3 bases; bases outside gene matches: 13. In germline, CDR1 is SNHLY, CDR2 FYNNEI. The CDR3 covers 19 residues.

The CDR3 DNA is TGCGCCAGCAGCCAAGATGAGGGCATTTCCTATGGCTACACCTTC. Translation: CASSQDEGISYGYTF. V gene TRBV4-1 combines with J gene TRBJ1-2; no clear D gene. Germline CDR1 is MGHRA and CDR2 is YSYEKL. CDR3 length: 15 residues. V shed 0 bases and J shed 4 bases, with 12 bases lying between them.

The chain carries TRBV11-2 and TRBJ2-7, with TRBD2 matching over 8 bases. CDR1 is SGHAT, CDR2 FQNNGV, per germline. The CDR3 extends over 15 amino acids. V dropped 0 bases and J dropped 2; count of bases not matched to a gene: 3. As DNA, the CDR3 is TGTGCCAGCAGCTTAGAACTAGCGGCCGCCTACGAGCAGTACTTC. Translation gives CASSLELAAAYEQYF.

CDR3: CASSPQGGDYEQYF. The CDR3 nucleotides are TGTGCCAGCAGTCCTCAGGGTGGAGACTACGAGCAGTACTTC. V is TRBV6-5 and J is TRBJ2-7, with D maybe TRBD1 (5 bases). CDR3 length: 14 amino acids. The V end was cut by 5 bases, the J end by 3 bases, with 14 bases between. Germline values: CDR1 MNHEY, CDR2 SVGAGI.

This clone was observed once. The V gene is TRBV5-8, the J gene TRBJ2-7; a weak D match, TRBD1 (6 bases). V was trimmed by 2 bases and J by 3 bases, leaving 15 bases between them. Germline V gene sequence: CDR1 SGHTS, CDR2 YDEGEE. CDR3 length: 15 amino acids. The CDR3 sequence: CASSLRDRSDYEQYF. CDR3 nucleotides: TGTGCCAGCAGCTTAAGAGACAGGTCAGACTACGAGCAGTACTTC.